One and the same sample provided the 9 T cell receptor beta chains below, sequenced in a study of monozygotic twins with inflammatory bowel disease. Each CDR3 protein gets one entry in TCRdb, which reprocessed the 5' RACE reads and gives no DNA. This listing includes 150,000 to 200,000 distinct CDR3 sequences. The sequenced sample was blood. The receptors originated from a human donor with ulcerative colitis or Crohn's disease, or a healthy co-twin of an affected twin (not recorded which).

The V call is TRBV5-1, the J call TRBJ2-7; TCRdb lists TRBD2, though no DNA is available to test this call. Germline V gene data show CDR1 as SGHRS and CDR2 as YFSETQ. CDR3 length equals 15 residues. CDR3 amino acids: CASSFGTSGLYEQYF.

The V and J genes are TRBV27 and TRBJ2-1; TCRdb returns TRBD1, unconfirmable since there is no DNA. The CDR3 is made up of 15 amino acids. Germline V CDR1 and CDR2: MNHEY, SMNVEV (reference sequence). CDR3 sequence reads: CASSLVGQGSNEQFF.

J is TRBJ1-5 and V is TRBV19. The CDR3 has 16 amino acids. Germline lookup yields CDR1 LNHDA and CDR2 SQIVND (reference sequence). The CDR3 region is CASKPRREGWNQPQHF.

This chain connects TRBV4-1 to TRBJ2-7; the D call from TCRdb, TRBD1, cannot be confirmed without DNA. This CDR3 region has 13 residues. Germline-derived CDR1 and CDR2 are MGHRA and YSYEKL. The chain's CDR3 is CASSQDSGAEQYF.

The genes are TRBV10-2 and TRBJ1-1; TCRdb's D call of TRBD1 is untestable without DNA. Germline V gene data show CDR1 as WSHSY and CDR2 as SAAADI. The CDR3 has 15 residues. CDR3 amino acids: CASRAPGAEDTEAFF.

The rearrangement joins TRBV20-1 to TRBJ2-1; TCRdb returns TRBD2, unconfirmable since there is no DNA. CDR1 is DFQATT and CDR2 is SNEGSKA in the germline V gene (reference sequence). CDR3 length equals 17 residues. The CDR3 spells CSARDPRTSGFLNEQFF.

This chain links TRBV6-5 with TRBJ1-4; TCRdb returns TRBD1, unconfirmable since there is no DNA. This CDR3 is 13 amino acids long. CDR1 is MNHEY and CDR2 is SVGAGI in the germline V gene. This CDR3 is CASSYWGGEKLFF.

V is TRBV7-9 and J is TRBJ2-7; TCRdb designates TRBD1, a call that cannot be tested without DNA. In germline, CDR1 is SEHNR, CDR2 FQNEAQ (reference sequence). The CDR3 extends over 12 amino acids. The CDR3 is CASSLTVFEQYF. Full variable domain (missing parts from reference TRBV7-9 and TRBJ2-7): DTGVSQNPRHKITKRGQNVTFRCDPISEHNRLYWYRQTLGQGPEFLTYFQNEAQLEKSRLLSDRFSAERPKGSFSTLEIQRTEQGDSAMYLCASSLTVFEQYFGPGTRLTVT.

The chain joins TRBV6-2 or TRBV6-3 to TRBJ2-3; TCRdb names TRBD1, which stays unverified in the absence of DNA. CDR1 is MNHEY, CDR2 SVGEGT, per germline. The CDR3 is 13 amino acids. Here the CDR3 reads CASTLQGTDTQYF.